This T cell receptor beta chain appears in the sequencing data of a study of T cells in Graves' hyperthyroidism and ophthalmopathy. The CDR3 is made up of 15 amino acids. CDR1 and CDR2 (germline): MNHEY, SMNVEV (reference sequence). J was trimmed by 3 bases and V by 3 bases; bases with no gene match: 7. TCR beta CDR3 region amplification was performed from RNA transcripts. HTBI primers were employed in a first-round RT-PCR of the TCR CDR3. TCRdb re-derived calls from the multiplex PCR reads in MiXCR, one entry per CDR3 protein. The sample includes 360,000 or so distinct CDR3 sequences, over 15% seen only once; the top ten take around 15%. At least ten counts were recorded for this clonotype.

The sequence came from a woman aged 40 to 50 with Graves' ophthalmopathy. This chain uses TRBV27 with TRBJ2-7; 8 bases map to TRBD2. Input material: blood. As DNA, the CDR3 is TGTGCCAGCAGTTTGGGTGGGACTAGTCACTACGAGCAGTACTTC. Amino acids: CASSLGGTSHYEQYF.